This T cell receptor (beta chain) stems from a study of radiotherapy plus CTLA-4 blockade in lung cancer. Note on this clone: Its antigen remains unknown.

Some clones are missing from TCRdb's copy, which holds only in-frame ones; the method was immunoSEQ multiplex PCR. There are 84,000 or so clones in the sample; about four fifths occur only once, and 14% to 15% lies in the top ten. Findings of the study overall: Radiotherapy was combined with ipilimumab, and tumor-derived TCR clones then expanded in blood.

Sequencing used peripheral blood, obtained from a patient treated with radiotherapy plus ipilimumab. This receptor was taken from a human donor with non-small cell lung cancer that progressed on radiotherapy plus ipilimumab.

This CDR3 is CASSETGFAGELFF. In nucleotides, the CDR3 is TGTGCCAGCAGTGAAACAGGGTTTGCCGGGGAGCTGTTTTTT. The chain recombines TRBV6-4 with TRBJ2-2; TRBD1 is a possible D gene (6 bases). The germline CDR1 and CDR2 sequences are MRHNA and SNTAGT. Trimming took off 3 bases at V and 6 bases at J, with 11 bases between the two ends. This CDR3 spans 14 amino acids.